These 5 T cell receptor beta chains were all obtained from the same sample, sequenced in a study of human T cells and chemical hapten exposure. As to time point: patch test 1, 2 weeks after DPC sensitization. The treatment denotes: therapeutic diphenylcyclopropenone sensitization with weekly scalp DPC. Each CDR3 protein gets one entry after TCRdb re-called the RACE reads with MiXCR. Here the sample spans some 350,000 distinct CDR3 sequences, about 7% being singletons. The sequencing used whole blood, collected in connection with sensitization to the hapten diphenylcyclopropenone (DPC). Receptor source: a woman between 18 and 29 years old with alopecia areata. Some clones in this sample may be carry-over from other donors' samples.

The chain carries TRBV7-2 and TRBJ1-5; D remains ambiguous. The V gene lost 5 bases and the J gene lost 7 bases, with 9 bases spanning the gap. This CDR3 has 12 amino acids. The germline V gene encodes CDR1 SGHTA and CDR2 FQGNSA. In DNA, the CDR3 is TGTGCCAGCAGCAGTTCTGAGCAGCCCCAGCATTTT. Protein: CASSSSEQPQHF. The whole variable domain, remainder taken from reference TRBV7-2 and TRBJ1-5, is GAGVSQSPSNKVTEKGKDVELRCDPISGHTALYWYRQSLGQGLEFLIYFQGNSAPDKSGLPSDRFSAERTGGSVSTLTIQRTQQEDSAVYLCASSSSEQPQHFGDGTRLSIL.

This clonotype was found a few times. V is TRBV7-9 and J is TRBJ2-2; D tentatively fits TRBD1 or TRBD2 (5 bases each). The V end was cut by 4 bases, the J end by 4 bases, with 13 bases between. The germline V gene has CDR1 SEHNR and CDR2 FQNEAQ (reference sequence). The CDR3 extends over 15 amino acids. For the CDR3, the DNA is TGTGCCAGCAGCTCAGCGGTAGGGGCCACCGGGGAGCTGTTTTTT. Its protein is CASSSAVGATGELFF.

This clonotype was observed a handful of times. In DNA form, the CDR3 reads TGCAGCCTCGGGGGGCAGACTGAAGCTTTCTTT. This translates into CSLGGQTEAFF. The chain employs TRBV20-1 and TRBJ1-1, with D perhaps TRBD1 (6 bases). The germline V gene has CDR1 DFQATT and CDR2 SNEGSKA (reference sequence). There are 11 residues in the CDR3.

The chain uses TRBV5-1 and TRBJ2-3; D not resolved. V was trimmed by 3 bases and J by 0 bases, leaving 5 bases between them. The CDR3 contains 13 residues. Germline V gene sequence: CDR1 SGHRS, CDR2 YFSETQ. This CDR3 is CASSSDSTDTQYF. DNA of the CDR3: TGCGCCAGCAGCTCGGACAGCACAGATACGCAGTATTTT.

The rearrangement uses TRBV28 and TRBJ1-1; D ambiguous. Germline CDR1 and CDR2: MDHEN and SYDVKM. This CDR3 has 13 amino acids. V gave up 7 bases and J gave up 0 bases, with 9 bases separating them. CDR3 loop: CASIYTMNTEAFF. CDR3 nucleotide sequence: TGTGCCAGCATATATACGATGAACACTGAAGCTTTCTTT. Full variable domain (missing parts from reference TRBV28 and TRBJ1-1): DVKVTQSSRYLVKRTGEKVFLECVQDMDHENMFWYRQDPGLGLRLIYFSYDVKMKEKGDIPEGYSVSREKKERFSLILESASTNQTSMYLCASIYTMNTEAFFGQGTRLTVV.